The T cell receptor beta chain described here comes from a study of T cell responses to AZD1222 COVID-19 vaccine. For this clone: Its antigen is unknown.

The CDR3 is made up of 16 amino acids. V was clipped by 4 bases and J by 3 bases, with 16 bases between them. Germline CDR1 is SGDLS and CDR2 is YYNGEE. Repertoires were generated with immunoSEQ multiplex PCR, while TCRdb's copy carries only in-frame clones and drops some. Found here are approximately 130,000 clones, roughly nine tenths of them singletons; the top ten hold 8% to 10%. Study results and limitations: Reportedly, nearly half the spike-specific TCRs target unmutated variant regions.

Specimen: peripheral blood, collected 28 days after the second AZD1222 dose. This chain links TRBV9 with TRBJ1-4, with unresolved D. This TCR was sampled from an adult who received the AZD1222 COVID-19 vaccine. The chain's CDR3 is CASSPRSLGPNEKLFF. CDR3 nucleotide sequence: TGTGCCAGCAGCCCACGGTCCCTTGGACCTAATGAAAAACTGTTTTTT.